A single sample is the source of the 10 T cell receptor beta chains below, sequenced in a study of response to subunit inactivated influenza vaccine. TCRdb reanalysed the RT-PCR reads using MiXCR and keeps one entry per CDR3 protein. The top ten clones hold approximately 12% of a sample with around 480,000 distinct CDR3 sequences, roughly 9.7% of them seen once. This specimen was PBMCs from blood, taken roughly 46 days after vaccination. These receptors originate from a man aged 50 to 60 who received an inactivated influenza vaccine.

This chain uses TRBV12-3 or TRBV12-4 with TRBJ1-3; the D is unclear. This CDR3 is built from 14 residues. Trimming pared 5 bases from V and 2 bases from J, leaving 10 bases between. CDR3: CASSIRWTGNTIYF. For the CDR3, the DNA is TGTGCCAGCAGTATTCGATGGACTGGAAACACCATATATTTT.

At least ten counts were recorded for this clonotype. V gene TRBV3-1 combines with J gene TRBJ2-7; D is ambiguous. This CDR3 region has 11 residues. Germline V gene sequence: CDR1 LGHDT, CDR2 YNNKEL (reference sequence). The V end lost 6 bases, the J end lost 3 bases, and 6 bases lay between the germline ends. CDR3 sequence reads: CASSQYYEQYF. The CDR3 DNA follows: TGTGCCAGCAGTCAATACTACGAGCAGTACTTC.

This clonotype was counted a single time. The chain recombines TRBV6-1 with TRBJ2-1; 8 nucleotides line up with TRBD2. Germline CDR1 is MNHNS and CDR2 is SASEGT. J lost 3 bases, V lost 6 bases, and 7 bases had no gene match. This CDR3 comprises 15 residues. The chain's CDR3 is CASSSTGRGYNEQFF. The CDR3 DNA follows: TGTGCCAGCAGCTCAACCGGGAGGGGCTACAATGAGCAGTTCTTC.

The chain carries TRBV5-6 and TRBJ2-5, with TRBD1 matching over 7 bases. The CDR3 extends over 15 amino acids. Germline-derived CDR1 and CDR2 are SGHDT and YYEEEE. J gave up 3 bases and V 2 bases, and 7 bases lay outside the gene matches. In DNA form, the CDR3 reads TGTGCCAGCAGCTTATTGCGACAGGGCGAAGAGACCCAGTACTTC. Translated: CASSLLRQGEETQYF.

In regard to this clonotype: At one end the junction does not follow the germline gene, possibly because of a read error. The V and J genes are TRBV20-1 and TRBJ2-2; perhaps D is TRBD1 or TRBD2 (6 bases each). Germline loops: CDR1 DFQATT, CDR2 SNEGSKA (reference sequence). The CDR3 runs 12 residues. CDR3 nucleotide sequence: TGCAGTACTAGAGGGGGGACCGGGGAGCTGTTTTTT. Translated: CSTRGGTGELFF.

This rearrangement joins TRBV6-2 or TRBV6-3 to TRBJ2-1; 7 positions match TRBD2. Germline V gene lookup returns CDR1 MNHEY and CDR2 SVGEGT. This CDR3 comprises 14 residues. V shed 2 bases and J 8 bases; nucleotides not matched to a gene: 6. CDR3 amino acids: CASSYGDYLYEQFF. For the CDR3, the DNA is TGTGCCAGCAGTTACGGGGACTACCTCTATGAGCAGTTCTTC.

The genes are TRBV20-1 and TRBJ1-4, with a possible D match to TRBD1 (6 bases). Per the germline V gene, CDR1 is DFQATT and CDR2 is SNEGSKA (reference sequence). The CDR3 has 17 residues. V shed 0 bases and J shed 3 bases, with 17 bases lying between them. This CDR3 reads CSARDNVRGWANEKLFF. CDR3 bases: TGCAGTGCTAGAGATAACGTCAGGGGTTGGGCTAATGAAAAACTGTTTTTT.

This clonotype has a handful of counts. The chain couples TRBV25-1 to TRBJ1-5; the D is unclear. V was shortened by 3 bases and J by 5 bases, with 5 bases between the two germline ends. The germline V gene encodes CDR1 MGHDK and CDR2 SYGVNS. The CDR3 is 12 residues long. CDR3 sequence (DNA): TGTGCCAGCAGTGACGGGTATCAGCCCCAGCATTTT. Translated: CASSDGYQPQHF. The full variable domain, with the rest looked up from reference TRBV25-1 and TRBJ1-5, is EADIYQTPRYLVIGTGKKITLECSQTMGHDKMYWYQQDPGMELHLIHYSYGVNSTEKGDLSSESTVSRIRTEHFPLTLESARPSHTSQYLCASSDGYQPQHFGDGTRLSIL.

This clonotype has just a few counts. The CDR3 sequence: CASRSSPGEDNEQFF. CDR3 sequence (DNA): TGCGCCAGCAGATCTAGCCCAGGGGAGGACAATGAGCAGTTCTTC. V is TRBV4-1 and J is TRBJ2-1, with D tentatively TRBD1 or TRBD2 (6 bases each). Germline assignment: CDR1 MGHRA and CDR2 YSYEKL. This CDR3 spans 15 amino acids. V lost 6 bases to trimming and J lost 5 bases, with 17 bases between them.

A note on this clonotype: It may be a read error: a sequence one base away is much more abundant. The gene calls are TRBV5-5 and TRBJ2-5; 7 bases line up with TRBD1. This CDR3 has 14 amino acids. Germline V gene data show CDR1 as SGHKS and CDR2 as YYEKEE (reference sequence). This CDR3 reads CAISRQGIEETQYF. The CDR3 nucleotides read TGTGCCATCAGCCGACAGGGTATCGAAGAGACCCAGTACTTC. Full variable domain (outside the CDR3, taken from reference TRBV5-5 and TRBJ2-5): DAGVTQSPTHLIKTRGQQVTLRCSPISGHKSVSWYQQVLGQGPQFIFQYYEKEERGRGNFPDRFSARQFPNYSSELNVNALLLGDSALYLCAISRQGIEETQYFGPGTRLLVL.